Sequencing of this TCR beta chain was carried out in a study of OX40 agonist ivuxolimab in advanced cancers. Study-level information: Dosing consisted of intravenous ivuxolimab at 0.01 to 10 mg/kg every 2 weeks.

Here immunoSEQ multiplex PCR was the method, and the copy in TCRdb shows in-frame clones only, minus some. The sample carries tens of thousands of clones, 89% recorded once. CDR3 length: 16 residues. Germline V gene sequence: CDR1 LNHDA, CDR2 SQIVND (reference sequence). Trimming took off 4 bases at V and 6 bases at J, with 18 bases between the two ends. Worth noting for this clone: Its antigen is currently unknown.

Whole-study results and caveats: Expanded clones were, on average, more numerous in CD8+ T cells than in CD4+. At 0.1 to 3.0 mg/kg and by week 6, clonal expansion occurred in CD4+ and CD8+ blood T cells. Nonresponders included some who also had low normalized T-cell clonal expansion.

This TCR was recovered from an adult with an advanced solid tumor such as melanoma, head and neck, liver or kidney cancer. The input for sequencing was CD4+ or CD8+ T cells sorted from blood, taken in a trial of the OX40 agonist ivuxolimab. The chain links TRBV19 to TRBJ1-4; a weak D match, TRBD1 (5 bases). CDR3 bases: TGTGCCAGTAGTACTCTCGGGACGGAAGATGATGAAAAACTGTTTTTT. Its protein is CASSTLGTEDDEKLFF.